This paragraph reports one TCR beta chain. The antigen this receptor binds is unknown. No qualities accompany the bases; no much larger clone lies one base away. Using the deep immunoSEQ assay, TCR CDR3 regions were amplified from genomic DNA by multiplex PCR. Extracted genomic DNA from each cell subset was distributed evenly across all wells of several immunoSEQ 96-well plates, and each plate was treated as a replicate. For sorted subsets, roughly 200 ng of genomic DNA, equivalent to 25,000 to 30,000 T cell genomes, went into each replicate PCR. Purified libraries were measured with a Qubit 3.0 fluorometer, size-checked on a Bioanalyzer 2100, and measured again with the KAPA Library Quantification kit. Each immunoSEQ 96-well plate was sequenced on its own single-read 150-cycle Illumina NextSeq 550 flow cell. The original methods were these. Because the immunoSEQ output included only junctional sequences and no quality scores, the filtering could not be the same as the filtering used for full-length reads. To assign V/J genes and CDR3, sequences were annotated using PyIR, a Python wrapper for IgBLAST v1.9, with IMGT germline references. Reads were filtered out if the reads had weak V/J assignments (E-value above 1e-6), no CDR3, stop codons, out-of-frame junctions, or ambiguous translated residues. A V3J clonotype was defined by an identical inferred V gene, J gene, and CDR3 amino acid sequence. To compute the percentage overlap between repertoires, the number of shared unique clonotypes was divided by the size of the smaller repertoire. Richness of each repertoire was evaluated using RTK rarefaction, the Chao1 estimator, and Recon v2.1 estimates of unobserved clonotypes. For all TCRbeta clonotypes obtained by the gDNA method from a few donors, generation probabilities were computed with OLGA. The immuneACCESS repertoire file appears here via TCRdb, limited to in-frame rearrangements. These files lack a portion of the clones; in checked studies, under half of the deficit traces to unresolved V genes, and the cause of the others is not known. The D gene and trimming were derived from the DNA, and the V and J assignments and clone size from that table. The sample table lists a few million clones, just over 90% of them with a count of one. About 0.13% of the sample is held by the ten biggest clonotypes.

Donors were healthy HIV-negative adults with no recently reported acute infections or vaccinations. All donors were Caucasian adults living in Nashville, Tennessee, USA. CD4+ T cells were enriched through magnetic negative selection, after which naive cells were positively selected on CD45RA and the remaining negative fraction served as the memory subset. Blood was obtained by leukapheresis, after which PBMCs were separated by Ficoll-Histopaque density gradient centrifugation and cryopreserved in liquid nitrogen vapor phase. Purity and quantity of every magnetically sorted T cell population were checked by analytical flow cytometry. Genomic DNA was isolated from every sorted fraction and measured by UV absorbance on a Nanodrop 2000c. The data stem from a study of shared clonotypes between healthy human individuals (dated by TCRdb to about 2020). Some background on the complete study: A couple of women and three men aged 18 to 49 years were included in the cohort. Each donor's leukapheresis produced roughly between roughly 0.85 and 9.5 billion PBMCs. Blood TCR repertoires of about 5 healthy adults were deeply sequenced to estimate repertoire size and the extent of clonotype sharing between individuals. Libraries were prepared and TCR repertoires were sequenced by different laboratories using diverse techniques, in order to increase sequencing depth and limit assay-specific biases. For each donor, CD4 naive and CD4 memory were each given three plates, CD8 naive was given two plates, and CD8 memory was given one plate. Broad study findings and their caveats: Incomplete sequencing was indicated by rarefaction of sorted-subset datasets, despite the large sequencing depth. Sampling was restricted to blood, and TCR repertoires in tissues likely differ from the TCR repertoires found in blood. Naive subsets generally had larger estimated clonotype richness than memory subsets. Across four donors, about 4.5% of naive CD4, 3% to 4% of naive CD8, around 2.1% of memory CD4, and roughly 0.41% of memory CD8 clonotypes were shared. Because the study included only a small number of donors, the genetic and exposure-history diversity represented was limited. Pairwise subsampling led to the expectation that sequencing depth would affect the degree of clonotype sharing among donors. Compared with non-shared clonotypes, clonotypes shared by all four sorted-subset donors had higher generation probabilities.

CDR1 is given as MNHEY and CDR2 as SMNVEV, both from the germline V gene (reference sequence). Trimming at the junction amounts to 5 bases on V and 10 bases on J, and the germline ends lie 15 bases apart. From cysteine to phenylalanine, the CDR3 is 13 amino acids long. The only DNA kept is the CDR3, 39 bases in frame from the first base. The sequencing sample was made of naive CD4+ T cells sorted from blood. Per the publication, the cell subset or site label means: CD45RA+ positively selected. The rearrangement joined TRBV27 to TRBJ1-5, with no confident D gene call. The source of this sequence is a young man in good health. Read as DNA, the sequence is TGTGCCAGCAGTACTGGGCCGACTATACCCCAGCATTTT. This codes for CASSTGPTIPQHF.